The rows below give T cell receptor beta chains drawn from one sample of a study of tumor-infiltrating lymphocytes in primary liver carcinoma. TCRdb called the multiplex PCR reads again in MiXCR, with one record for every CDR3 protein. The sample holds tens of thousands of distinct CDR3 sequences, approximately 77% seen once. The sequencing sample was made of liver tumor tissue from sampling region 1. The source of these receptors is a man in his forties with primary liver carcinoma and hepatitis B virus infection. CDR3s include the opening cysteine and the closing phenylalanine or tryptophan. Each record gives: D gene, clone size, CDR3 length, J gene, V gene, CDR3 DNA, CDR3 protein. D genes are given only for firm matches. For some rows the clone size is stated as once, few or many, or as a class when expanded; others skip it.

D: TRBD2; size: NA; length: 19; J: TRBJ2-7; V: TRBV4-1; DNA: TGCGCCAGCAGCCCATCAGGCGGACTAGCGGGAGTCGGGCTCGATAAGCAGTACTTC; CDR3: CASSPSGGLAGVGLDKQYF
D: TRBD1; size: NA; length: 14; J: TRBJ1-3; V: TRBV11-2; DNA: TGTGCCAGCAGCTACATGGGACAGGAGGCCGCCATATATTTT; CDR3: CASSYMGQEAAIYF
D: NA; size: NA; length: 13; J: TRBJ1-2; V: TRBV2; DNA: TGTGACAGCAGGGCAGGGAGGAGTTATGGCTACACTTTC; CDR3: CDSRAGRSYGYTF
D: NA; size: NA; length: 13; J: TRBJ2-3; V: TRBV11-3; DNA: TGTGCCAGCAGCGCGCGGGACGGGGATACGCAGTATTTT; CDR3: CASSARDGDTQYF
D: TRBD1; size: once; length: 12; J: TRBJ2-2; V: TRBV6-2/TRBV6-3; DNA: TGTGTCAGCAGCCAGGGGGCCGGGGAGTTGTTTTTT; CDR3: CVSSQGAGELFF
D: NA; size: NA; length: 13; J: TRBJ2-7; V: TRBV12-3/TRBV12-4; DNA: TGTGCCAACACCAGACGGGAATACTGCGAGCAGTACTTC; CDR3: CANTRREYCEQYF
D: NA; size: many; length: 17; J: TRBJ2-1; V: TRBV12-3/TRBV12-4; DNA: TGTGCCAGCAGCTCGGTAAATCGGGAGAGGCCCTACAATGAGCAGTTCTTC; CDR3: CASSSVNRERPYNEQFF
D: NA; size: once; length: 12; J: TRBJ2-7; V: TRBV18; DNA: TGTGCCAGCTCACCAGAGTTCTACGAGCAGTACTTC; CDR3: CASSPEFYEQYF
D: NA; size: NA; length: 14; J: TRBJ2-5; V: TRBV6-5; DNA: TGTGCCAGCAGTTATAGCGCGGCGCAAGAGACCCAGTACTTC; CDR3: CASSYSAAQETQYF
D: NA; size: once; length: 14; J: TRBJ1-6; V: TRBV10-3; DNA: TGTGCCATCAATGAAGGACAAGAGGGCTCACCCCTCCACTTT; CDR3: CAINEGQEGSPLHF
D: NA; size: NA; length: 13; J: TRBJ1-1; V: TRBV6-2/TRBV6-3; DNA: TGTGCCAGCATTTACCGGGAGAGCACTGAAGCTTTCTTT; CDR3: CASIYRESTEAFF
D: NA; size: NA; length: 14; J: TRBJ2-7; V: TRBV4-1; DNA: TGCGCCAGCAGCCAAGGGATCGGAACTTACGAGCAGTACTTC; CDR3: CASSQGIGTYEQYF
D: NA; size: NA; length: 13; J: TRBJ2-3; V: TRBV6-1; DNA: TGTGCCAGCAGGGTGGACCCCAGTGATACGCAGTATTTT; CDR3: CASRVDPSDTQYF
D: NA; size: NA; length: 15; J: TRBJ1-1; V: TRBV14; DNA: TGTGCCAGCAGCCCACAGGGTATTCCGAGTATTAAAGCTTTCTTT; CDR3: CASSPQGIPSIKAFF
D: NA; size: NA; length: 15; J: TRBJ1-1; V: TRBV11-1; DNA: TGTGCCAGCAGCCTTCAGATAGCAGTGAACACAGAAGCTTTCTTT; CDR3: CASSLQIAVNTEAFF
D: NA; size: NA; length: 13; J: TRBJ2-3; V: TRBV5-1; DNA: TGCGCCAGTCAACAGTGGCCTGGAGATACGCAATATTTT; CDR3: CASQQWPGDTQYF